This T cell receptor beta chain comes out of a study of cytomegalovirus exposure and HLA in healthy donors. Study overall: From 190 million or so T cells, an earlier analysis saw roughly 100 million unique TCR beta sequences.

Study conclusions and caveats: Most of the TCR beta V segments (in an earlier analysis) were productive either about 90% or about 30% of the time.

Comment on this clone: Its antigen remains unknown.

Use of 60 Vbeta and 13 Jbeta primers characterized the PCR. Sequencing used immunoSEQ multiplex PCR; TCRdb keeps in-frame clones, though not all of them. The sample has about 88,000 clones, 85% to 90% seen once. CDR1 SQVTM and CDR2 ANQGSEA come from the germline V gene. This CDR3 is built from 14 residues. V lost 6 bases to trimming and J lost 0 bases; unmatched junction nucleotides: 4. The TCR comes from a man younger than 35 in good health and CMV-seronegative. The source material was PBMCs. This chain links TRBV29-1 with TRBJ2-7; 11 bases are a match to TRBD2. Written as DNA, the CDR3 is TGCAGCGTCCTTACTAGCGGGAGCTCCTACGAGCAGTACTTC. Translated, it gives CSVLTSGSSYEQYF.